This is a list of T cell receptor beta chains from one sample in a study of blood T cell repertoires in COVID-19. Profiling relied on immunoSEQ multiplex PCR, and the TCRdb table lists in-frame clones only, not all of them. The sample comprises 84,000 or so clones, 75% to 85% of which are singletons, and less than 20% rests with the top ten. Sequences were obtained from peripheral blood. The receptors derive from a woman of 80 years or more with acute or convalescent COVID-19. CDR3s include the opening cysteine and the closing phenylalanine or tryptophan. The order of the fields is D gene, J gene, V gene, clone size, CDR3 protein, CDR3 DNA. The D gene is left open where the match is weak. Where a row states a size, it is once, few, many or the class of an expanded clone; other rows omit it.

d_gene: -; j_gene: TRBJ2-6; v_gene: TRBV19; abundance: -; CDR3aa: CASSMGGSGANVLTF; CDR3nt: TGTGCCAGTAGTATGGGGGGCTCTGGGGCCAACGTCCTGACTTTC
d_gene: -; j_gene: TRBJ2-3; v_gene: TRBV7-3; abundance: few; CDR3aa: CASSLATDTQYF; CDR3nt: TGTGCCAGCAGCTTGGCTACAGATACGCAGTATTTT
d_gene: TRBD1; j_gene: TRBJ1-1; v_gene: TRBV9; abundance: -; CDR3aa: CASSAGGYTEAFF; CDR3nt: TGTGCCAGCAGCGCAGGGGGTTACACTGAAGCTTTCTTT
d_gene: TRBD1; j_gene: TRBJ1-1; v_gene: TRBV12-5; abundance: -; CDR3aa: CASGSPLPGQGRNTEAFF; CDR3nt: TGTGCTAGTGGTTCGCCGCTCCCGGGACAGGGTCGCAACACTGAAGCTTTCTTT
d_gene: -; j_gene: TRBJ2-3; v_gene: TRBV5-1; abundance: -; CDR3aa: CASRPTGKRTDTQYF; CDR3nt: TGCGCCAGCAGGCCTACAGGAAAACGCACAGATACGCAGTATTTT
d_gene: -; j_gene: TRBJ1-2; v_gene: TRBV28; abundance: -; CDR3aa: CASSSQGRTNYGYTF; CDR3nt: TGTGCCAGCAGTTCTCAGGGGCGAACTAACTATGGCTACACCTTC
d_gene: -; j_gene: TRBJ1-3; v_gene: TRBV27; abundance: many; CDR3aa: CASSLRSTGNTIYF; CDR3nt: TGTGCCAGCAGCCTTCGGAGTACTGGAAACACCATATATTTT
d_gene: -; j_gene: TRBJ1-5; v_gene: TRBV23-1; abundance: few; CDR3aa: CASSQSTDKYSNQPQHF; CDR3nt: TGCGCCAGCAGTCAATCAACCGACAAGTATAGCAATCAGCCCCAGCATTTT
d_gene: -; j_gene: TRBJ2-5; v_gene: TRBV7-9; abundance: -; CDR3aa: CASTFAGSQETQYF; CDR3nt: TGTGCCAGCACCTTTGCGGGTTCTCAAGAGACCCAGTACTTC
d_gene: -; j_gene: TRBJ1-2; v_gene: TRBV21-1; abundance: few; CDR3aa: CASNRRRGPSYGYTF; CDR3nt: TGTGCCAGCAATCGAAGGAGGGGGCCTTCCTATGGCTACACCTTC
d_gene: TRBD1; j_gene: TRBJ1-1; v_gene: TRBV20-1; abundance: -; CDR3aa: CSASTTGEGTEAFF; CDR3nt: TGCAGTGCTAGTACAACAGGGGAAGGAACTGAAGCTTTCTTT
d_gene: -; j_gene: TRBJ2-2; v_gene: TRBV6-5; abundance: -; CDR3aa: CASSYGGPNTGELFF; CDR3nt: TGTGCCAGCAGTTACGGCGGGCCCAACACCGGGGAGCTGTTTTTT
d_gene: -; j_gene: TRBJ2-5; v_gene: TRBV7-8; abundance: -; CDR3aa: CASSLGAGGRETQYF; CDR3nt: TGTGCCAGCAGCTTAGGGGCCGGGGGACGAGAGACCCAGTACTTC
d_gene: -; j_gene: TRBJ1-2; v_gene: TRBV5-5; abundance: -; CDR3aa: CASTSGRAVFYGYTF; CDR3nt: TGTGCCAGCACCTCCGGCAGGGCCGTCTTCTATGGCTACACCTTC
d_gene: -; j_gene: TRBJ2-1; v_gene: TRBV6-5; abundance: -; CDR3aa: CASSYASNSLYEQFF; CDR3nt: TGTGCCAGCAGTTACGCCTCAAATAGCCTCTATGAGCAGTTCTTC
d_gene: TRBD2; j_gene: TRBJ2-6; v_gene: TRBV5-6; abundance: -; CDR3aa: CASSVSGALSGANVLTF; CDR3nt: TGTGCCAGCTCCGTCAGCGGGGCCCTCTCTGGGGCCAACGTCCTGACTTTC
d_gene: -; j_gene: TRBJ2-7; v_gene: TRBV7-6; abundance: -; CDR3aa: CASSLWTWVDGRGEQYF; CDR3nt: TGTGCCAGCAGCTTATGGACCTGGGTAGACGGGAGAGGCGAGCAGTACTTC
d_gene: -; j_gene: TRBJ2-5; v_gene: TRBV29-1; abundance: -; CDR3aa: CSVRVFQETQYF; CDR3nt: TGCAGCGTCAGGGTATTCCAAGAGACCCAGTACTTC
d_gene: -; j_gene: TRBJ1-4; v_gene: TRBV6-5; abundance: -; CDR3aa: CASSRTTNEKLFF; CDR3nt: TGTGCCAGCAGCAGAACAACTAATGAAAAACTGTTTTTT
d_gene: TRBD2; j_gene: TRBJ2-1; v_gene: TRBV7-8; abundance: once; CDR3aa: CASSPSGKAYNEQFF; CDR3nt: TGTGCCAGCAGCCCTAGCGGGAAAGCCTACAATGAGCAGTTCTTC
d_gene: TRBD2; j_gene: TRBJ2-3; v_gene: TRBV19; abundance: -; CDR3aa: CASSIGTSGAYTDTQYF; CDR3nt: TGTGCCAGTAGTATTGGGACTAGCGGGGCGTACACAGATACGCAGTATTTT
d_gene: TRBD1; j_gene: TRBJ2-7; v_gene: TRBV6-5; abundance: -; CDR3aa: CASRRQGREQYF; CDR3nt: TGTGCCAGCAGACGACAGGGGCGGGAGCAGTACTTC
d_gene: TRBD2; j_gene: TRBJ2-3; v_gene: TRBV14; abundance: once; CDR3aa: CASSRGTSGLTDTQYF; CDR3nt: TGTGCCAGCAGCAGAGGGACTAGCGGACTCACAGATACGCAGTATTTT
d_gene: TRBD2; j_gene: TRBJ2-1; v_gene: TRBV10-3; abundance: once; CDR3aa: CAISNAGGSSYNEQFF; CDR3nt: TGTGCCATCAGTAACGCGGGGGGCAGCTCCTACAATGAGCAGTTCTTC
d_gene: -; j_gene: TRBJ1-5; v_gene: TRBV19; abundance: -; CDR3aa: CASRPAFSLRSNQPQHF; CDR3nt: TGTGCCAGTAGACCAGCGTTTTCTTTACGTAGCAATCAGCCCCAGCATTTT
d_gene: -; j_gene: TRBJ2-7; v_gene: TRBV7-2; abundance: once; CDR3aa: CASSLMSGGYEQYF; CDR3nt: TGTGCCAGCAGCTTGATGAGCGGAGGCTACGAGCAGTACTTC
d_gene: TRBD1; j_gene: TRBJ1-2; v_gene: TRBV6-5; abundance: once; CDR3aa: CASTDRTGGYGYTF; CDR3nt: TGTGCCAGCACCGACCGGACAGGGGGTTATGGCTACACCTTC
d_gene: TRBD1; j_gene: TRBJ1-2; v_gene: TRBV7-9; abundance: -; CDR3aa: CASSPGRTGLTEGYTF; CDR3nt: TGTGCCAGCAGCCCCGGTAGGACAGGCCTAACGGAAGGCTACACCTTC
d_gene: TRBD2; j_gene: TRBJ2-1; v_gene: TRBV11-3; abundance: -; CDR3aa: CASSPRGTSGRAGEQFF; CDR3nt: TGTGCCAGCAGCCCAAGAGGGACTAGCGGGAGGGCTGGTGAGCAGTTCTTC
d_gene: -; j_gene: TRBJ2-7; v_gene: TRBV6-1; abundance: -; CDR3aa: CASSEALGYEQYF; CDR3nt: TGTGCCAGCAGTGAAGCCCTAGGCTACGAGCAGTACTTC
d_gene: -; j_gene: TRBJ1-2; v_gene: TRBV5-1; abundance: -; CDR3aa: CASSSTLPRDGYTF; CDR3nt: TGCGCCAGCAGCTCCACGTTGCCCCGCGATGGCTACACCTTC
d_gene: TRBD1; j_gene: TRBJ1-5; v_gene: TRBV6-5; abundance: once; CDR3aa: CASCIQGNQPQHF; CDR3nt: TGTGCCAGCTGTATACAGGGGAATCAGCCCCAGCATTTT
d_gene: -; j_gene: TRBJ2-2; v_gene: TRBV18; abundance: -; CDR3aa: CASSADIAGTGELFF; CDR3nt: TGTGCCAGCTCCGCCGACATCGCTGGGACCGGGGAGCTGTTTTTT
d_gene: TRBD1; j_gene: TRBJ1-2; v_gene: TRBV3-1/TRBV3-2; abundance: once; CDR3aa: CASSQDQRDRAIRYGYTF; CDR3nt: TGTGCCAGCAGCCAAGATCAAAGGGACAGAGCTATCCGTTATGGCTACACCTTC
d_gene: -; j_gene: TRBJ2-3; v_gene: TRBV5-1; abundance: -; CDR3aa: CASSLVADTQYF; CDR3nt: TGCGCCAGCAGCTTGGTAGCCGATACGCAGTATTTT
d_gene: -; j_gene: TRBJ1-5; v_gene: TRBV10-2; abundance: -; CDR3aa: CASSESDTGYNDQPQHF; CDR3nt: TGCGCCAGCAGTGAGTCCGATACAGGGTATAATGATCAGCCCCAGCATTTT